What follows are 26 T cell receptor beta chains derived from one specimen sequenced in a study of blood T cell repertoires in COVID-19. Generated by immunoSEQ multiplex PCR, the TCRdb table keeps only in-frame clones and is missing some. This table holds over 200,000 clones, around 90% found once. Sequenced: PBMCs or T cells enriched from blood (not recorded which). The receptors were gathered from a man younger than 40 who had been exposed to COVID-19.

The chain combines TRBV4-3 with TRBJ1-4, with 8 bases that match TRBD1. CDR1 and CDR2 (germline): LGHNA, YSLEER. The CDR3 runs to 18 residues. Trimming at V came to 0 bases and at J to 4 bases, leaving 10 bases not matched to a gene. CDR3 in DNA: TGCGCCAGCAGCCAAGATCCCTCACGGACAGGGTTTAATGAAAAACTGTTTTTT. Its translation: CASSQDPSRTGFNEKLFF.

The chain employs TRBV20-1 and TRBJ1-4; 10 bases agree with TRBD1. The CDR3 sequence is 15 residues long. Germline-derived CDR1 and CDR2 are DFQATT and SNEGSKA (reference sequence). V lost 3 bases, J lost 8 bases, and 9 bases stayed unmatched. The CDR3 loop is CSASSSMGQGEKLFF. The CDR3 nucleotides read TGCAGTGCTAGTTCTTCAATGGGACAGGGGGAAAAACTGTTTTTT.

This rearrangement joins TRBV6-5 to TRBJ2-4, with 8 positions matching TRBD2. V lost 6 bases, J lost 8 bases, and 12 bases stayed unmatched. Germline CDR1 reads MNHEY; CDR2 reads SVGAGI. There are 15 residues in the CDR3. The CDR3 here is CASSYSGATGDIQYF. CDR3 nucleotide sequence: TGTGCCAGCAGCTATAGCGGGGCCACGGGGGACATTCAGTACTTC.

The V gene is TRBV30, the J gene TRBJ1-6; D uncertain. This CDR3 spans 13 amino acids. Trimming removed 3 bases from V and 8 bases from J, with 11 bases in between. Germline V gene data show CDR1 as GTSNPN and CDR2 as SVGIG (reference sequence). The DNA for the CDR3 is TGTGCCTGGAGGCGTGGTCGCGATTCACCCCTCCACTTT. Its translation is CAWRRGRDSPLHF.

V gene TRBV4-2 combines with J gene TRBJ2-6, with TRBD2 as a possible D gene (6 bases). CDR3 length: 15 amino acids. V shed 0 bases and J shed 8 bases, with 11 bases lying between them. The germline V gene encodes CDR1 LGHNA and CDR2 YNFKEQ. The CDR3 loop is CASSQDGRGSNVLTF. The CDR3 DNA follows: TGTGCCAGCAGCCAAGACGGGCGGGGCTCCAACGTCCTGACTTTC.

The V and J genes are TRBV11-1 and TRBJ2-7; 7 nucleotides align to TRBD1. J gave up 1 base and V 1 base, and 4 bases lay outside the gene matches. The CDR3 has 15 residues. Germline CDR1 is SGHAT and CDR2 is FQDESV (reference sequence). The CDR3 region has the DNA TGTGCCAGCAGCTTAGGGTTGACAGGGTCCTACGAGCAGTACTTC. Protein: CASSLGLTGSYEQYF.

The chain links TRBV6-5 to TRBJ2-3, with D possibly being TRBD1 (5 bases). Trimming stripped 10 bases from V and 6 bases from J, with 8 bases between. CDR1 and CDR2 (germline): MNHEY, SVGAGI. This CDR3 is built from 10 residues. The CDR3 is CATSGDTQYF. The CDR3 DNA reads TGTGCCACCTCAGGGGATACGCAGTATTTT.

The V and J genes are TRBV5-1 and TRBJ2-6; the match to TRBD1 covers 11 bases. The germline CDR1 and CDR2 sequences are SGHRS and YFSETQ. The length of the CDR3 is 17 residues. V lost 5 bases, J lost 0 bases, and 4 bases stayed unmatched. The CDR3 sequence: CASRPGTGGSGANVLTF. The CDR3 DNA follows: TGCGCCAGCAGGCCCGGGACAGGGGGCTCTGGGGCCAACGTCCTGACTTTC.

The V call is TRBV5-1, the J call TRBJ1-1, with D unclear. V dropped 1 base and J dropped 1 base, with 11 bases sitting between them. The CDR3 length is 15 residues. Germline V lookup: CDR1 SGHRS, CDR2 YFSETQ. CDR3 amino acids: CASSLTVGRNTEAFF. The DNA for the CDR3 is TGCGCCAGCAGCTTGACAGTCGGAAGGAACACTGAAGCTTTCTTT. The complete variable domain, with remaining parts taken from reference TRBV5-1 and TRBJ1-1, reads KAGVTQTPRYLIKTRGQQVTLSCSPISGHRSVSWYQQTPGQGLQFLFEYFSETQRNKGNFPGRFSGRQFSNSRSEMNVSTLELGDSALYLCASSLTVGRNTEAFFGQGTRLTVV.

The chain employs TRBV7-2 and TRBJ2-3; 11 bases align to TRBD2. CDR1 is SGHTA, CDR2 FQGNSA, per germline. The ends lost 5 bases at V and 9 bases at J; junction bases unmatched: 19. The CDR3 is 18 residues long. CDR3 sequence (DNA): TGTGCCAGCAGCCCCACGTGGGTTCATAGCGGGGGGGCGGAAACGCAGTATTTT. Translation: CASSPTWVHSGGAETQYF.

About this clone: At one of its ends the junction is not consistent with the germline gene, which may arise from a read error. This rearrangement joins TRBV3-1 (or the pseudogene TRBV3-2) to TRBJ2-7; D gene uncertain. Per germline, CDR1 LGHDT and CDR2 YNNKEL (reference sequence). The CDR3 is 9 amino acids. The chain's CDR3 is CATSASQYF. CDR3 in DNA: TGTGCCACCAGCGCAAGCCAGTACTTC.

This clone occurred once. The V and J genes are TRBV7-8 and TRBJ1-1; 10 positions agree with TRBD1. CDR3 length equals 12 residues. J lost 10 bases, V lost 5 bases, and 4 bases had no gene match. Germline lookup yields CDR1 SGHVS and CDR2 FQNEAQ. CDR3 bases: TGTGCCAGCAGCCCGGGACAGGGGAGAGCTTTCTTT. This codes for CASSPGQGRAFF. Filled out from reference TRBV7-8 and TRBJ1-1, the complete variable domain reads GAGVSQSPRYKVAKRGQDVALRCDPISGHVSLFWYQQALGQGPEFLTYFQNEAQLDKSGLPSDRFFAERPEGSVSTLKIQRTQQEDSAVYLCASSPGQGRAFFGQGTRLTVV.

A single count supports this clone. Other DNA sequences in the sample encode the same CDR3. CDR3 loop: CASSPRLAGDTGELFF. The CDR3 nucleotides read TGTGCCAGCAGCCCCCGACTAGCGGGGGACACCGGGGAGCTGTTTTTT. This chain connects TRBV4-2 to TRBJ2-2; 12 bases are shared with TRBD2. Germline assignment: CDR1 LGHNA and CDR2 YNFKEQ. This CDR3 comprises 16 residues. V gave up 4 bases and J gave up 3 bases; unmatched junction bases: 3.

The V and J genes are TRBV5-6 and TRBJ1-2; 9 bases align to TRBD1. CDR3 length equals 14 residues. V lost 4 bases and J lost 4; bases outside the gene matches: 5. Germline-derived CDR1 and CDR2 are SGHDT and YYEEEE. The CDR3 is CASSAGQGIYGYTF. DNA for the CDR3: TGTGCCAGCAGCGCCGGACAGGGGATCTATGGCTACACCTTC.

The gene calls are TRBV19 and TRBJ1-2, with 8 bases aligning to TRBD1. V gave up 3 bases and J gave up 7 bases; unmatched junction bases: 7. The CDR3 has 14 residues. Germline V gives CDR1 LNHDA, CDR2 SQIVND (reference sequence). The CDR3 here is CASSIRGRVAGYTF. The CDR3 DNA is TGTGCCAGTAGTATCAGGGGGCGCGTTGCTGGCTACACCTTC.

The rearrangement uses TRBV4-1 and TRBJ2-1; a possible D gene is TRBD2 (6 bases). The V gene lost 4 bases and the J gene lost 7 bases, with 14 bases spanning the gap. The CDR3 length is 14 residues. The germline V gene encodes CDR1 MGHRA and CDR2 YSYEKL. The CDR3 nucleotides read TGCGCCAGCAGCCTTCGAGCCCGGGAGAATGAGCAGTTCTTC. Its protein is CASSLRARENEQFF.

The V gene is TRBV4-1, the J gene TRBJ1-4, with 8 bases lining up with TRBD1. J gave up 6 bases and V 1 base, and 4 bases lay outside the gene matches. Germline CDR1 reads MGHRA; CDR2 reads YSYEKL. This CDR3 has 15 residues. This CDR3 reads CASSQAGQVDEKLFF. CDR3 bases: TGCGCCAGCAGCCAAGCGGGACAGGTTGATGAAAAACTGTTTTTT.

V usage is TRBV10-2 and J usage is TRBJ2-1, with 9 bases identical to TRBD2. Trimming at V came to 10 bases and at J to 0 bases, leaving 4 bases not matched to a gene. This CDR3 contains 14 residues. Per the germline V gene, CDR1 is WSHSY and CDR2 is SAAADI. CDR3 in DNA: TGCGCCACTCAACTAGCGGGCTCCTACAATGAGCAGTTCTTC. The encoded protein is CATQLAGSYNEQFF.

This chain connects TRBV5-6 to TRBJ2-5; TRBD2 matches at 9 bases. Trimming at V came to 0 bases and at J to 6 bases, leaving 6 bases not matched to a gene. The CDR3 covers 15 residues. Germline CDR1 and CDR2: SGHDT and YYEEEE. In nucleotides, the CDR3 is TGTGCCAGCAGCTTGGTTTTAGCGGGGGTGAAGACCCAGTACTTC. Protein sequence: CASSLVLAGVKTQYF.

CDR3 sequence: CAINFGVNTEAFF. Here the CDR3 DNA reads TGTGCCATCAACTTCGGGGTGAACACTGAAGCTTTCTTT. The chain uses TRBV10-3 and TRBJ1-1; D gene ambiguous. Trimming took 7 bases from V and 0 from J, leaving 9 bases between them. CDR3 length equals 13 residues. The germline V gene encodes CDR1 ENHRY and CDR2 SYGVKD.

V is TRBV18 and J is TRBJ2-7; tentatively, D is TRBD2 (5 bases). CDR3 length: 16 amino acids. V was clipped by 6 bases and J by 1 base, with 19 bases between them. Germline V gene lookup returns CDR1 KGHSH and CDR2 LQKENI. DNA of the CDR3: TGTGCCAGCTCTCCTCAAGCGGCACTTATTTCCTACGAGCAGTACTTC. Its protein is CASSPQAALISYEQYF.

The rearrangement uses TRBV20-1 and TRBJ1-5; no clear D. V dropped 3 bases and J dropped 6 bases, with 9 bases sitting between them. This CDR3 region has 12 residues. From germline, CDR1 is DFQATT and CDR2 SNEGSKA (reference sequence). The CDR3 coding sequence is TGCAGTGCTAGTACGGGGTCTCAGCCCCAGCATTTT. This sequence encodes CSASTGSQPQHF.

Here the CDR3 reads CASSVGVAGGQDTQYF. The CDR3 nucleotides are TGTGCCAGCAGCGTTGGGGTAGCGGGGGGGCAAGATACGCAGTATTTT. The chain couples TRBV9 to TRBJ2-3; 11 bases map to TRBD2. The CDR3 has 16 residues. V trimming: 2 bases; J trimming: 5 bases; junction bases outside the gene matches: 7. CDR1 and CDR2 (germline): SGDLS, YYNGEE.

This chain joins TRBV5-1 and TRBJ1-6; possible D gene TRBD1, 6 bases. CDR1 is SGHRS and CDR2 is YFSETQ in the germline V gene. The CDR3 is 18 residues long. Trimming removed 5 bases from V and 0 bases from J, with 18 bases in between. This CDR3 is CASRATPGQSSYNSPLHF. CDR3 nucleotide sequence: TGCGCCAGCAGAGCGACCCCGGGACAAAGCTCCTATAATTCACCCCTCCACTTT.

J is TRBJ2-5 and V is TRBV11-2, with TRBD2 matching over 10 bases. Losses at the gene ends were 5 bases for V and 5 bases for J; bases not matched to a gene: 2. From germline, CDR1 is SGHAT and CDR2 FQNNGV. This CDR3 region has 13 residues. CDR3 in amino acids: CASSLGLAETQYF. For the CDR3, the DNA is TGTGCCAGCAGCCTGGGACTAGCGGAGACCCAGTACTTC.

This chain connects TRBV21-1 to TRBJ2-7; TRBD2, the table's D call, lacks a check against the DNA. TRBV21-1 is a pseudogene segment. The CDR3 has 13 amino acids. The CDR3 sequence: CASSKAGVLEQYF. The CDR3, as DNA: TGTGCCAGCAGCAAAGCCGGGGTTCTGGAGCAGTACTTC.